The sequence of this T cell receptor beta chain was determined in a study of OX40 agonist ivuxolimab in advanced cancers. Broader study findings: Within 6 weeks, CD4+ and CD8+ blood T cells expanded clonally at 0.1 to 3.0 mg/kg.

Using immunoSEQ multiplex PCR, the repertoire was profiled, and TCRdb retains in-frame clones only, with some absent. The sample has about 77,000 clones, roughly 94% seen once; the top ten hold over 20%. Trimming cost V 3 bases and J 4 bases; bases outside gene matches: 11. CDR1 is SQVTM and CDR2 is ANQGSEA in the germline V gene. This CDR3 has 17 residues. As concerns this clone: Its antigen is undetermined.

The genes are TRBV29-1 and TRBJ2-1, with 11 bases identical to TRBD2. This receptor was identified in an adult with an advanced solid tumor such as melanoma, head and neck, liver or kidney cancer. Sequencing used CD4+ or CD8+ T cells sorted from blood, obtained in a trial of the OX40 agonist ivuxolimab. The DNA of the CDR3 is TGCAGCGTTGACGGTAGTACTAGCGGGAGAATTTACAATGAGCAGTTCTTC. It specifies CSVDGSTSGRIYNEQFF.